These 19 T cell receptor beta chains were all obtained from the same sample, sequenced in a study of cytomegalovirus exposure and HLA in healthy donors (dated by TCRdb to about 2017). The library was prepared using the immunoSEQ multiplex PCR assay. For the multiplex PCR, a mixture combining 60 forward primers for TCR Vbeta segments and 13 reverse primers for TCR Jbeta segments was used. TCRdb's version of the immuneACCESS table is confined to in-frame rearrangements and falls short of the full clone set. An unresolved V gene accounts for under half of the shortfall where checked; the remainder is of unknown origin. Recorded for this sample are 100,000 to 150,000 clones; around four fifths of them occurred a single time. Roughly 5% of the sample goes to the ten largest clones. The sample taken for sequencing was PBMCs. All receptors derive from a man aged 25 to 45 in good health and CMV-seronegative.

J is TRBJ2-7 and V is TRBV28, with a weak D call TRBD2 (7 bases). The CDR3 spans 14 residues. Trimming pared 9 bases from V and 0 bases from J, leaving 15 bases between. Germline-derived CDR1 and CDR2 are MDHEN and SYDVKM. CDR3 amino acids: CASSVRGPSYEQYF. The CDR3 coding sequence is TGTGCCAGTAGTGTGCGGGGGCCCTCCTACGAGCAGTACTTC.

This clone appeared a few times. The chain couples TRBV10-1 to TRBJ2-3; TRBD2 might be the D (7 bases). The CDR3 runs 16 residues. Germline V CDR1 and CDR2: WNHNN, SYGVQD (reference sequence). The ends were cut back, 0 bases at V and 2 bases at J, with 12 bases in the middle. CDR3 sequence reads: CASSESGGRDTDTQYF. The CDR3 DNA is TGCGCCAGCAGTGAGTCGGGGGGGCGAGACACAGATACGCAGTATTTT.

The gene calls are TRBV13 and TRBJ2-7; 10 bases fit TRBD1. Trimming cost V 4 bases and J 5 bases; bases outside gene matches: 5. From germline, CDR1 is PRHDT and CDR2 FYEKMQ (reference sequence). The CDR3 contains 14 residues. DNA of the CDR3: TGTGCCAGCAGCTCAGGACAGGGGGTCAACGAGCAGTACTTC. Protein sequence: CASSSGQGVNEQYF.

The chain combines TRBV29-1 with TRBJ1-2; maybe TRBD1 (5 bases). This CDR3 spans 13 amino acids. Germline V CDR1 and CDR2: SQVTM, ANQGSEA. Trimming cost V 4 bases and J 1 base, with 10 bases left between them. CDR3 sequence reads: CSVASDSNYGYTF. CDR3 DNA sequence: TGCAGCGTTGCCTCCGACAGTAACTATGGCTACACCTTC.

CDR3 in amino acids: CASSPETVKGEGGELFF. The DNA of the CDR3 is TGTGCCAGCAGCCCGGAGACAGTCAAGGGGGAAGGCGGGGAGCTGTTTTTT. J is TRBJ2-2 and V is TRBV27; D may be TRBD1 (6 bases). The CDR3 is 17 amino acids. CDR1 MNHEY and CDR2 SMNVEV come from the germline V gene (reference sequence). V lost 6 bases to trimming and J lost 7 bases, with 24 bases between them.

The chain has TRBV11-2 and TRBJ2-5; maybe TRBD2 (5 bases). The J call may be wrong; the DNA end is better matched by TRBJ2-7. Germline loops: CDR1 SGHAT, CDR2 FQNNGV. CDR3 length: 14 amino acids. CDR3 in DNA: TGTGCCAGCAGCTTAGGCGGGCAGAGCTACGAGCAGTACTTC. Amino acid sequence: CASSLGGQSYEQYF.

The chain couples TRBV5-1 to TRBJ1-4; D perhaps matches TRBD1 (5 bases). Deletions cut 4 bases from V and 1 base from J, with 20 bases between. The CDR3 spans 18 residues. Germline V CDR1 and CDR2: SGHRS, YFSETQ. CDR3 bases: TGCGCCAGCAGCGTGAAAGCTACATCAGGGCTAACTAATGAAAAACTGTTTTTT. It encodes CASSVKATSGLTNEKLFF.

The chain has TRBV4-1 and TRBJ2-3; D remains unclear. Germline CDR1 reads MGHRA; CDR2 reads YSYEKL. V shed 3 bases and J shed 3 bases, with 19 bases lying between them. The CDR3 has 17 residues. The CDR3 bases are TGCGCCAGCAGCCATCGGGTCGTTTATGTGGTTACAGATACGCAGTATTTT. It specifies CASSHRVVYVVTDTQYF.

This chain joins TRBV29-1 and TRBJ2-7; TRBD1 might be the D (6 bases). This CDR3 has 13 amino acids. CDR1 and CDR2 (germline): SQVTM, ANQGSEA. V shed 0 bases and J shed 0 bases, with 6 bases lying between them. The CDR3 loop reads CSVEEGASYEQYF. The CDR3 DNA is TGCAGCGTTGAAGAGGGGGCCTCCTACGAGCAGTACTTC.

This clone was picked up a small number of times. The chain uses TRBV2 and TRBJ1-1; 7 bases agree with TRBD1. CDR1 and CDR2 (germline): SNHLY, FYNNEI. CDR3 length: 12 amino acids. The ends lost 10 bases at V and 1 base at J; junction bases unmatched: 3. CDR3 amino acids: CAIGTANTEAFF. The CDR3 bases are TGTGCCATCGGGACAGCGAACACTGAAGCTTTCTTT. The complete variable domain, with remaining parts taken from reference TRBV2 and TRBJ1-1, reads EPEVTQTPSHQVTQMGQEVILRCVPISNHLYFYWYRQILGQKVEFLVSFYNNEISEKSEIFDDQFSVERPDGSNFTLKIRSTKLEDSAMYFCAIGTANTEAFFGQGTRLTVV.

The J gene is TRBJ2-3, the V gene TRBV2; D is possibly TRBD1 (5 bases). Germline values: CDR1 SNHLY, CDR2 FYNNEI. With 11 bases removed from V and 2 bases from J, the gap between germline ends came to 14 bases. The CDR3 is 13 amino acids. The CDR3 DNA is TGTGCCTCACGGCAGGGATACACAGATACGCAGTATTTT. Translation: CASRQGYTDTQYF. Variable domain in full (rest from reference TRBV2 and TRBJ2-3): EPEVTQTPSHQVTQMGQEVILRCVPISNHLYFYWYRQILGQKVEFLVSFYNNEISEKSEIFDDQFSVERPDGSNFTLKIRSTKLEDSAMYFCASRQGYTDTQYFGPGTRLTVL.

This clone was observed a single time. The identical CDR3 is also encoded by other nucleotide sequences in the sample. This chain connects TRBV18 to TRBJ2-1; 7 bases are shared with TRBD1. The V gene end was trimmed by 0 bases and the J gene end by 1 base; junction bases not matched to a gene: 3. This CDR3 is built from 16 residues. The germline V gene has CDR1 KGHSH and CDR2 LQKENI. The CDR3 loop reads CASSPPSGGSYNEQFF. As DNA, the CDR3 is TGTGCCAGCTCACCACCGTCAGGGGGTTCCTACAATGAGCAGTTCTTC.

The chain combines TRBV7-8 with TRBJ2-5; 9 nucleotides match TRBD1. J gave up 1 base and V 5 bases, and 14 bases lay outside the gene matches. This CDR3 has 18 residues. Germline V gene data show CDR1 as SGHVS and CDR2 as FQNEAQ. CDR3 amino acids: CASSLDRGVLGIQETQYF. The CDR3 DNA reads TGTGCCAGCAGCCTAGACAGGGGGGTATTGGGGATCCAAGAGACCCAGTACTTC.

The V gene is TRBV5-4, the J gene TRBJ2-5; possible D gene TRBD2, 6 bases. Per germline, CDR1 SGHNT and CDR2 YYREEE (reference sequence). V lost 3 bases and J lost 4, with 13 bases in between. CDR3 size: 14 residues. The CDR3 sequence: CASSSGTQGETQYF. DNA for the CDR3: TGTGCCAGCAGCTCCGGGACTCAGGGAGAGACCCAGTACTTC.

The chain carries TRBV7-9 and TRBJ1-2; D gene unclear. With 0 bases removed from V and 3 bases from J, the gap between germline ends came to 8 bases. Germline lookup yields CDR1 SEHNR and CDR2 FQNEAQ (reference sequence). The CDR3 is 14 residues long. CDR3 in amino acids: CASSLAAEYYGYTF. The CDR3 DNA is TGTGCCAGCAGCTTAGCGGCAGAATACTATGGCTACACCTTC.

This rearrangement joins TRBV4-1 to TRBJ1-1; weak D call: TRBD1 (6 bases). The CDR3 is 13 residues long. The V gene lost 1 base and the J gene lost 4 bases, with 7 bases spanning the gap. The germline gives CDR1 MGHRA, CDR2 YSYEKL. CDR3: CASSQVGGTEAFF. DNA for the CDR3: TGCGCCAGCAGCCAAGTAGGGGGCACTGAAGCTTTCTTT.

This chain joins TRBV7-2 and TRBJ1-2; 8 bases match TRBD1. Germline V gene sequence: CDR1 SGHTA, CDR2 FQGNSA. The CDR3 runs 14 residues. The ends lost 5 bases at V and 5 bases at J; junction bases unmatched: 7. CDR3 DNA: TGTGCCAGCAGCACCGACAGGGGAGTATATGGCTACACCTTC. Translation gives CASSTDRGVYGYTF.

The chain couples TRBV28 to TRBJ1-5; D unclear. Germline CDR1 reads MDHEN; CDR2 reads SYDVKM. Trimming took 3 bases from V and 2 from J, leaving 11 bases between them. CDR3 length: 15 amino acids. CDR3 region: CASSFPQSGNQPQHF. In nucleotides, the CDR3 is TGTGCCAGCAGTTTCCCACAGTCGGGCAATCAGCCCCAGCATTTT.

This clone was seen more than once but under ten times. The gene calls are TRBV6-5 and TRBJ1-1, with D uncertain. V dropped 4 bases and J dropped 0 bases, with 9 bases sitting between them. The CDR3 has 14 residues. Germline loops: CDR1 MNHEY, CDR2 SVGAGI. The CDR3 region has the DNA TGTGCCAGCAGTTCTCCGGGATTGAACACTGAAGCTTTCTTT. It yields the protein CASSSPGLNTEAFF.